The 30 T cell receptor beta chains given below trace back to one sample, sequenced in a study of blood T cell repertoires in COVID-19. The table came from immunoSEQ multiplex PCR; TCRdb's copy has only in-frame clones and leaves some out. Among roughly 120,000 clones, 90% were seen once, and the ten largest hold approximately 1.7%. The sequenced sample consisted of peripheral blood. Every receptor here comes from a human donor with active COVID-19. The donor label of this sample is uncertain.

V and J are TRBV21-1 and TRBJ2-5; the table's TRBD1 call for D was not verified on the DNA. TRBV21-1 is listed as a pseudogene. The CDR3 spans 14 residues. The CDR3 region has the DNA TGTGCCAGGTCCCCGGGACAGGGGAAAGAGACCCAGTACTTC. Amino acids: CARSPGQGKETQYF.

This clone was counted once. The rearrangement links TRBV6-6 to TRBJ1-1, with D perhaps TRBD1 (5 bases). The CDR3 consists of 14 residues. The germline gives CDR1 MNHNY, CDR2 SVGAGI (reference sequence). Trimming shortened V by 4 bases and J by 1 base, and 10 bases separated the two germline ends. The CDR3 loop is CASSWGTENTEAFF. CDR3 in DNA: TGTGCCAGCAGTTGGGGGACTGAGAACACTGAAGCTTTCTTT.

The chain recombines TRBV5-6 with TRBJ1-1, with D possibly being TRBD1 (6 bases). The germline V gene encodes CDR1 SGHDT and CDR2 YYEEEE. Trimming took 5 bases from V and 11 from J, leaving 13 bases between them. The CDR3 spans 11 residues. CDR3 region: CASSLQGEAFF. The DNA for the CDR3 is TGTGCCAGCAGTTTACAGGGAGAGGCTTTCTTT. The variable domain in full, completed from reference TRBV5-6 and TRBJ1-1, reads DAGVTQSPTHLIKTRGQQVTLRCSPKSGHDTVSWYQQALGQGPQFIFQYYEEEERQRGNFPDRFSGHQFPNYSSELNVNALLLGDSALYLCASSLQGEAFFGQGTRLTVV.

This clone was seen just once. The chain links TRBV15 to TRBJ1-1, with D possibly TRBD1 on 5 matching bases. Germline V CDR1 and CDR2: LNHNV, YYDKDF (reference sequence). The CDR3 sequence is 15 residues long. V was clipped by 2 bases and J by 6 bases, with 16 bases between them. The CDR3 sequence: CATSRPWGEVAEAFF. In nucleotides, the CDR3 is TGTGCCACCAGCAGACCCTGGGGGGAAGTCGCTGAAGCTTTCTTT.

The chain uses TRBV5-4 and TRBJ1-1; 9 bases are shared with TRBD1. The germline V gene encodes CDR1 SGHNT and CDR2 YYREEE (reference sequence). With V trimmed by 0 bases and J by 4 bases, 7 bases remained unmatched. The CDR3 runs to 16 residues. For the CDR3, the DNA is TGTGCCAGCAGCTTGGACAGGGGGCTTAGGGGCACTGAAGCTTTCTTT. Translating it yields CASSLDRGLRGTEAFF.

This clone was observed a single time. The chain couples TRBV27 to TRBJ2-7; D possibly corresponds to TRBD1 (6 bases). The V end lost 4 bases, the J end lost 6 bases, and 13 bases lay between the germline ends. Looked up from germline, CDR1 is MNHEY and CDR2 is SMNVEV (reference sequence). The length of the CDR3 is 13 residues. This CDR3 reads CASSWGQLGEQYF. The CDR3 DNA reads as TGTGCCAGCAGTTGGGGACAATTAGGCGAGCAGTACTTC.

V and J are TRBV19 and TRBJ2-7; TRBD1 is a possible D gene (8 bases). The germline gives CDR1 LNHDA, CDR2 SQIVND (reference sequence). With 6 bases removed from V and 3 bases from J, the gap between germline ends came to 18 bases. CDR3 length equals 15 residues. CDR3 DNA: TGTGCCAGTAGAGCGGGGACAGGTCGTTTCTACGAGCAGTACTTC. Its protein product is CASRAGTGRFYEQYF.

CDR3 bases: TGTGCCAGCAGCTTAGTGACAGGGGTTGAGGAGACCCAGTACTTC. Translating gives CASSLVTGVEETQYF. The V and J genes are TRBV7-6 and TRBJ2-5; 8 positions match TRBD1. This CDR3 spans 15 amino acids. With V trimmed by 1 base and J by 5 bases, 6 bases remained unmatched. From germline, CDR1 is SGHVS and CDR2 FNYEAQ.

The chain joins TRBV5-1 to TRBJ2-2; maybe TRBD1 (5 bases). In germline, CDR1 is SGHRS, CDR2 YFSETQ. The CDR3 spans 13 residues. V lost 3 bases and J lost 7, with 10 bases in between. CDR3 region: CASSYQDIGELFF. As DNA, the CDR3 is TGCGCCAGCAGCTATCAGGACATCGGGGAGCTGTTTTTT.

The rearrangement uses TRBV18 and TRBJ1-4; D call uncertain. Germline V lookup: CDR1 KGHSH, CDR2 LQKENI. The CDR3 is 13 amino acids. V lost 3 bases, J lost 7 bases, and 9 bases lay in between. DNA of the CDR3: TGTGCCAGCTCACCTCGGTCGCCTGAAAAACTGTTTTTT. Amino acids: CASSPRSPEKLFF.

The chain employs TRBV12-5 and TRBJ2-5; 9 nucleotides match TRBD1. The CDR3 consists of 17 residues. Trimming at V came to 7 bases and at J to 3 bases, leaving 15 bases not matched to a gene. Germline V CDR1 and CDR2: LGHNT, FRNRAP. The CDR3 nucleotides are TGTGCTAGTGTTGCCCGTCCGACAGGGGGATTGAAAGAGACCCAGTACTTC. Its translation is CASVARPTGGLKETQYF.

This clone was found once. The chain links TRBV19 to TRBJ1-2; 8 bases align to TRBD1. Germline loops: CDR1 LNHDA, CDR2 SQIVND (reference sequence). This CDR3 is built from 17 residues. Trimming removed 3 bases from V and 3 bases from J; junction bases left unmatched: 12. CDR3 amino acids: CASSIRGRGPTDYGYTF. CDR3 nucleotide sequence: TGTGCCAGTAGTATTCGCGGCAGGGGGCCGACCGACTATGGCTACACCTTC.

The chain has TRBV4-3 and TRBJ2-1, with TRBD2 as a possible D gene (5 bases). In germline, CDR1 is LGHNA, CDR2 YSLEER. V lost 0 bases and J lost 8, with 14 bases in between. This CDR3 spans 15 amino acids. The chain's CDR3 is CASSQEWRASDEQFF. The CDR3 DNA reads as TGCGCCAGCAGCCAAGAGTGGCGGGCGTCTGATGAGCAGTTCTTC.

The chain joins TRBV7-3 to TRBJ2-5; 8 nucleotides agree with TRBD2. After removal of 5 bases from V and 1 base from J, the junction contained 0 bases not matched to a gene. This CDR3 spans 13 amino acids. CDR1 is SGHTA and CDR2 is FQGTGA in the germline V gene. Written as DNA, the CDR3 is TGTGCCAGCAGCCGGGGGGGCCAAGAGACCCAGTACTTC. It is translated as CASSRGGQETQYF. The full variable domain, completed using reference TRBV7-3 and TRBJ2-5, is GAGVSQTPSNKVTEKGKYVELRCDPISGHTALYWYRQSLGQGPEFLIYFQGTGAADDSGLPNDRFFAVRPEGSVSTLKIQRTERGDSAVYLCASSRGGQETQYFGPGTRLLVL.

This clone was seen a single time. The chain joins TRBV15 to TRBJ2-5; maybe TRBD1 (5 bases). The J call is uncertain, as TRBJ2-7 better fits the DNA end. The CDR3 runs to 14 residues. Germline-derived CDR1 and CDR2 are LNHNV and YYDKDF (reference sequence). CDR3 protein: CATSRARDSYEQYF. CDR3 sequence (DNA): TGTGCCACCAGCAGAGCCAGGGATTCGTACGAGCAGTACTTC.

This CDR3 is CASSSSWPSTDTQYF. CDR3 bases: TGTGCCAGCAGCTCGTCCTGGCCCAGCACAGATACGCAGTATTTT. The V and J genes are TRBV5-4 and TRBJ2-3, with D hard to call. This CDR3 has 15 residues. Germline loops: CDR1 SGHNT, CDR2 YYREEE (reference sequence). The V and J ends lost 3 bases and 0 bases respectively, with 11 bases between them. The complete variable domain, with remaining parts taken from reference TRBV5-4 and TRBJ2-3, reads ETGVTQSPTHLIKTRGQQVTLRCSSQSGHNTVSWYQQALGQGPQFIFQYYREEENGRGNFPPRFSGLQFPNYSSELNVNALELDDSALYLCASSSSWPSTDTQYFGPGTRLTVL.

This chain connects TRBV5-4 to TRBJ2-2, with 8 bases that match TRBD2. Germline V lookup: CDR1 SGHNT, CDR2 YYREEE (reference sequence). There are 17 residues in the CDR3. V was clipped by 1 base and J by 2 bases; unmatched bases: 7. CDR3 amino acids: CASSLLGGGPNTGELFF. The CDR3 DNA is TGTGCCAGCAGCTTGTTGGGCGGGGGGCCCAACACCGGGGAGCTGTTTTTT. Supplemented by reference TRBV5-4 and TRBJ2-2, the full variable domain reads ETGVTQSPTHLIKTRGQQVTLRCSSQSGHNTVSWYQQALGQGPQFIFQYYREEENGRGNFPPRFSGLQFPNYSSELNVNALELDDSALYLCASSLLGGGPNTGELFFGEGSRLTVL.

The V call is TRBV6-5, the J call TRBJ1-1, with D perhaps matching TRBD1 (6 bases). The germline gives CDR1 MNHEY, CDR2 SVGAGI. Trimming left V 10 bases short and J 3 bases short, with 15 bases between. The CDR3 has 13 residues. This chain's CDR3 is CAMRQGQYTEAFF. The CDR3 DNA follows: TGTGCCATGCGGCAGGGGCAGTACACTGAAGCTTTCTTT.

The rearrangement links TRBV7-3 to TRBJ2-3, with a possible D match to TRBD2 (7 bases). Germline lookup yields CDR1 SGHTA and CDR2 FQGTGA. Trimming stripped 5 bases from V and 5 bases from J, with 26 bases between. CDR3 size: 18 residues. The CDR3 region is CASSTPQGGGRPGDTQYF. CDR3 coding DNA: TGTGCCAGCAGCACCCCTCAAGGGGGGGGGCGTCCCGGAGATACGCAGTATTTT.

CDR3 sequence: CASSQEPSLETQYF. The DNA of the CDR3 is TGCGCCAGCAGCCAAGAACCAAGCTTAGAGACCCAGTACTTC. The genes are TRBV4-1 and TRBJ2-5; D remains ambiguous. Germline V gene sequence: CDR1 MGHRA, CDR2 YSYEKL. Trimming pared 0 bases from V and 4 bases from J, leaving 9 bases between. This CDR3 contains 14 residues.

The chain recombines TRBV6-6 with TRBJ1-1; possibly TRBD1 for D (6 bases). V was clipped by 5 bases and J by 1 base, with 11 bases between them. This CDR3 region has 14 residues. From germline, CDR1 is MNHNY and CDR2 SVGAGI (reference sequence). Here the CDR3 reads CASSDRRGNTEAFF. The CDR3 nucleotides are TGTGCCAGCAGTGACCGCAGGGGGAACACTGAAGCTTTCTTT.

The chain joins TRBV6-5 to TRBJ2-7; D is uncertain. V lost 5 bases, J lost 2 bases, and 10 bases lay in between. In germline, CDR1 is MNHEY, CDR2 SVGAGI. The CDR3 covers 13 residues. CDR3 protein: CASSTMGPYEQYF. CDR3 in DNA: TGTGCCAGCAGTACCATGGGCCCCTACGAGCAGTACTTC.

V and J are TRBV5-1 and TRBJ2-2, with D perhaps TRBD2 (6 bases). Trimming pared 4 bases from V and 3 bases from J, leaving 13 bases between. CDR3 length: 15 amino acids. Germline lookup yields CDR1 SGHRS and CDR2 YFSETQ. The CDR3 DNA sequence: TGCGCCAGCAGCCCAGGGAGGCAGGACACCGGGGAGCTGTTTTTT. Translation: CASSPGRQDTGELFF.

The chain recombines TRBV5-6 with TRBJ2-3, with 10 bases fitting TRBD2. Per the germline V gene, CDR1 is SGHDT and CDR2 is YYEEEE. Trimming removed 4 bases from V and 4 bases from J; junction bases left unmatched: 12. This CDR3 contains 17 residues. CDR3 amino acids: CASSPILLAGEADTQYF. The CDR3 DNA reads TGTGCCAGCAGCCCGATACTGCTAGCGGGGGAAGCAGATACGCAGTATTTT.

The V gene is TRBV19, the J gene TRBJ1-2; 10 bases are a match to TRBD1. J lost 2 bases, V lost 5 bases, and 2 bases had no gene match. Germline V lookup: CDR1 LNHDA, CDR2 SQIVND (reference sequence). The CDR3 covers 14 residues. The CDR3 spells CASSAGQGNYGYTF. As DNA, the CDR3 is TGTGCCAGTAGTGCGGGACAGGGGAACTATGGCTACACCTTC. Using reference TRBV19 and TRBJ1-2 for the parts outside the CDR3, the full variable domain is DGGITQSPKYLFRKEGQNVTLSCEQNLNHDAMYWYRQDPGQGLRLIYYSQIVNDFQKGDIAEGYSVSREKKESFPLTVTSAQKNPTAFYLCASSAGQGNYGYTFGSGTRLTVV.

V gene TRBV7-8 combines with J gene TRBJ1-2; D remains unclear. The ends were cut back, 5 bases at V and 8 bases at J, with 18 bases in the middle. The CDR3 sequence is 14 residues long. Germline V gene data show CDR1 as SGHVS and CDR2 as FQNEAQ. CDR3 sequence: CASSPEILIGGYTF. CDR3 coding DNA: TGTGCCAGCAGCCCAGAGATACTTATCGGGGGCTACACCTTC.

The J gene is TRBJ2-3, the V gene TRBV10-3; D might be TRBD2 (6 bases). The CDR3 covers 15 residues. The germline V gene has CDR1 ENHRY and CDR2 SYGVKD. V was clipped by 2 bases and J by 3 bases, with 12 bases between them. The CDR3 DNA reads as TGTGCCATCAGTGAGACGGGTCGGGGGACAGATACGCAGTATTTT. This translates into CAISETGRGTDTQYF.

The V gene is TRBV24-1, the J gene TRBJ2-5, with D uncertain. V was shortened by 3 bases and J by 5 bases, with 15 bases between the two germline ends. CDR1 KGHDR and CDR2 SFDVKD come from the germline V gene. The CDR3 has 15 amino acids. The CDR3 sequence: CATSDQGGRWETQYF. CDR3 DNA: TGTGCCACCAGTGATCAAGGCGGTAGGTGGGAGACCCAGTACTTC.

The gene calls are TRBV30 and TRBJ1-5, with D maybe TRBD1 (6 bases). CDR3 length: 14 amino acids. Germline loops: CDR1 GTSNPN, CDR2 SVGIG (reference sequence). Trimming shortened V by 3 bases and J by 1 base, and 10 bases separated the two germline ends. The CDR3 loop is CAWSRGSSNQPQHF. CDR3 bases: TGTGCCTGGAGCAGGGGATCCAGCAATCAGCCCCAGCATTTT.

This chain connects TRBV12-3 or TRBV12-4 to TRBJ1-2; possible D gene TRBD1, 5 bases. Trimming cost V 6 bases and J 4 bases, with 12 bases left between them. This CDR3 region has 13 residues. The CDR3, as DNA: TGTGCCAGCAGCCTCGGGGGGACCTATGGCTACACCTTC. It specifies CASSLGGTYGYTF.